The 7 T cell receptor beta chains listed next were all sequenced from one sample in a study of T cell repertoires in cytomegalovirus infection (dated by TCRdb to between 2018 and 2020). The antigens for these receptors are not known. Reads for this sample came from an Illumina HiSeq 1500. The public reads were quality trimmed at Q25 with fastp and then assembled into clones with MiXCR by TCRdb, keeping productive beta chains. Every entry covers one CDR3 protein and lists the most common genes and DNA from its rows. For this sample the table gives tens of thousands of distinct CDR3 sequences, of which 20% to 25% were detected only once. The ten most abundant clones make up 65% to 75% of the sample. The sample's treatment or condition label is to be understood as: in vitro stimulation with specific CMV peptide epitopes to enrich CMV-specific T cells. Sequencing used CD8+ T cells from cultured PBMCs, obtained from culture after CMV antigen stimulation. Source of these receptors: a human donor in good health (CMV status not recorded). Some clones in this sample may be carry-over from other donors' samples.

The gene calls are TRBV28 and TRBJ1-5; the D gene is possibly TRBD1 (5 bases). V gave up 3 bases and J gave up 2 bases, with 11 bases separating them. CDR3 size: 15 residues. CDR1 is MDHEN, CDR2 SYDVKM, per germline. The CDR3 protein is CASSFIIGGNQPQHF. As DNA, the CDR3 is TGTGCCAGCAGTTTTATTATAGGGGGCAATCAGCCCCAGCATTTT.

The V call is TRBV25-1, the J call TRBJ1-1, with 12 bases matching TRBD1. This CDR3 is 14 amino acids long. The trim removed 4 bases at V and 4 bases at J, leaving 1 base unmatched. Germline lookup yields CDR1 MGHDK and CDR2 SYGVNS. In DNA, the CDR3 is TGTGCCAGCAGTGCGGGACAGGGGGCCACTGAAGCTTTCTTT. Translation gives CASSAGQGATEAFF. Supplemented by reference TRBV25-1 and TRBJ1-1, the full variable domain reads EADIYQTPRYLVIGTGKKITLECSQTMGHDKMYWYQQDPGMELHLIHYSYGVNSTEKGDLSSESTVSRIRTEHFPLTLESARPSHTSQYLCASSAGQGATEAFFGQGTRLTVV.

There are a few counts of this clonotype. CDR3 loop: CASSSNSGLNTEAFF. Here the CDR3 DNA reads TGTGCCAGCAGCTCTAATAGCGGTCTAAACACTGAAGCTTTCTTT. V gene TRBV7-6 combines with J gene TRBJ1-1; D is undetermined. The length of the CDR3 is 15 residues. V lost 4 bases to trimming and J lost 2 bases, with 14 bases between them. Germline CDR1 is SGHVS and CDR2 is FNYEAQ.

This clonotype has just a few counts. The chain couples TRBV7-6 to TRBJ1-1; D perhaps matches TRBD1 (6 bases). From germline, CDR1 is SGHVS and CDR2 FNYEAQ. V lost 2 bases, J lost 6 bases, and 19 bases lay in between. The CDR3 covers 16 residues. CDR3 residues: CASSLSERGALPEAFF. The CDR3 nucleotides are TGTGCCAGCAGCTTATCGGAAAGGGGGGCGCTCCCTGAAGCTTTCTTT.

This chain joins TRBV30 and TRBJ2-1, with D maybe TRBD2 (5 bases). Trimming left V 5 bases short and J 7 bases short, with 9 bases between. Germline CDR1 and CDR2: GTSNPN and SVGIG (reference sequence). This CDR3 is 11 amino acids long. CDR3 coding DNA: TGTGCCTGGGGTACGGGGAATGAGCAGTTCTTC. The encoded protein is CAWGTGNEQFF.

The J gene is TRBJ2-7, the V gene TRBV6-8; 8 bases agree with TRBD1. The germline V gene encodes CDR1 MNHGY and CDR2 SAAAGT. V shed 7 bases, J shed 5 bases, and the junction held 7 bases outside the gene matches. The CDR3 is 13 amino acids. CDR3 coding DNA: TGTGCCAGCATTGGGACAGGTGAGGACGAGCAGTACTTC. This gives the protein CASIGTGEDEQYF.

This clonotype was counted a few times. The rearrangement links TRBV11-2 to TRBJ1-5, with 11 bases aligning to TRBD1. In germline, CDR1 is SGHAT, CDR2 FQNNGV. The V and J ends lost 5 bases and 0 bases, in that order; junction bases with no gene match: 18. The CDR3 covers 21 residues. CDR3 protein: CASSPSWFGQGAGYSNQPQHF. CDR3 DNA sequence: TGTGCCAGCAGCCCAAGTTGGTTTGGACAGGGGGCAGGGTATAGCAATCAGCCCCAGCATTTT.